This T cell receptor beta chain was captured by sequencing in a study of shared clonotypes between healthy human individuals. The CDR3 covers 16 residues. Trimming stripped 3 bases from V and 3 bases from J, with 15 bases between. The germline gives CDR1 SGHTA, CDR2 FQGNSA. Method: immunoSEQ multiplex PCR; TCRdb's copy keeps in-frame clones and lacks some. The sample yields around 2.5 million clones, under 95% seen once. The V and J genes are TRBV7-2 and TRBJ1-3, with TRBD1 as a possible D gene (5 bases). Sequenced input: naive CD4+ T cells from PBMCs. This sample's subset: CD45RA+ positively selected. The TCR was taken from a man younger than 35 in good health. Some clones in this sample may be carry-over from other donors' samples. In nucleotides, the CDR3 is TGTGCCAGCAGCTTGGCCTCGGCAGGGAGTGGAAACACCATATATTTT. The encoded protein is CASSLASAGSGNTIYF.